The next 18 T cell receptor beta chains were all read from a single sample in a study of blood T cell repertoires in COVID-19. TCRdb's table, derived via immunoSEQ multiplex PCR, lists solely in-frame clones and lacks some. The sample records 150,000 to 180,000 clones, approximately 84% being singletons. Material for sequencing was peripheral blood. These receptors all come from a woman in her sixties with COVID-19, enrolled during active disease.

This clone has a handful of counts. J is TRBJ2-1 and V is TRBV2; 7 bases line up with TRBD2. CDR1 and CDR2 (germline): SNHLY, FYNNEI. The trim removed 5 bases at V and 3 bases at J, leaving 7 bases unmatched. The CDR3 has 15 amino acids. The CDR3 DNA reads as TGTGCCAGCAGTCCCCGGACTAGGATCTACAATGAGCAGTTCTTC. Encoded protein: CASSPRTRIYNEQFF.

The rearrangement uses TRBV2 and TRBJ1-1, with D possibly TRBD1 on 6 matching bases. Looked up from germline, CDR1 is SNHLY and CDR2 is FYNNEI. V shed 6 bases and J shed 1 base, with 9 bases lying between them. This CDR3 is 13 amino acids long. CDR3 nucleotide sequence: TGTGCCAGCAGCCTGACAGGGAACACTGAAGCTTTCTTT. It translates to CASSLTGNTEAFF. The full variable domain, its missing parts supplied by reference TRBV2 and TRBJ1-1, is EPEVTQTPSHQVTQMGQEVILRCVPISNHLYFYWYRQILGQKVEFLVSFYNNEISEKSEIFDDQFSVERPDGSNFTLKIRSTKLEDSAMYFCASSLTGNTEAFFGQGTRLTVV.

The gene calls are TRBV5-1 and TRBJ2-1; TRBD1 might be the D (5 bases). Trimming removed 1 base at V and 6 bases at J, with 17 bases between. The germline gives CDR1 SGHRS, CDR2 YFSETQ. CDR3 length: 16 residues. The CDR3 DNA follows: TGCGCCAGCAGCTTGTCCAGGGAACCGAACGGCAATGAGCAGTTCTTC. Translated: CASSLSREPNGNEQFF.

The chain uses TRBV27 and TRBJ1-5; no firm D call. The CDR3 runs 15 residues. V lost 6 bases and J 2 bases, leaving 14 bases between the germline ends. CDR1 and CDR2 (germline): MNHEY, SMNVEV (reference sequence). CDR3 sequence reads: CASRGSGWGNQPQHF. The CDR3 nucleotides read TGTGCCAGCAGGGGGTCGGGATGGGGCAATCAGCCCCAGCATTTT.

This clone has more than one count but fewer than ten. This chain joins TRBV6-5 and TRBJ1-2, with 10 bases that match TRBD1. CDR3 length equals 14 residues. CDR1 and CDR2 (germline): MNHEY, SVGAGI. The V segment lost 2 bases and the J segment 6 bases; nucleotides outside the gene matches: 3. Here the CDR3 DNA reads TGTGCCAGCAGTTACGGGACAGGGGTTCATGGCTACACCTTC. As protein: CASSYGTGVHGYTF.

This chain's CDR3 is CAWKVAGGQETQYF. DNA for the CDR3: TGTGCCTGGAAAGTAGCGGGGGGGCAAGAGACCCAGTACTTC. V is TRBV30 and J is TRBJ2-5, with 11 bases aligning to TRBD2. Germline CDR1 and CDR2: GTSNPN and SVGIG (reference sequence). The V segment lost 4 bases and the J segment 2 bases; nucleotides outside the gene matches: 3. The CDR3 spans 14 residues.

The genes are TRBV14 and TRBJ2-3; 11 bases fit TRBD2. The trim removed 0 bases at V and 3 bases at J, leaving 14 bases unmatched. CDR1 SGHDN and CDR2 FVKESK come from the germline V gene. There are 20 residues in the CDR3. The CDR3 nucleotides read TGTGCCAGCAGCCAAGATCGGCTAGCGGGGGGTAGCTCGTGGACAGATACGCAGTATTTT. It specifies CASSQDRLAGGSSWTDTQYF. Combining the CDR3 with reference TRBV14 and TRBJ2-3 gives the whole variable domain EAGVTQFPSHSVIEKGQTVTLRCDPISGHDNLYWYRRVMGKEIKFLLHFVKESKQDESGMPNNRFLAERTGGTYSTLKVQPAELEDSGVYFCASSQDRLAGGSSWTDTQYFGPGTRLTVL.

This chain links TRBV7-2 with TRBJ2-4; weak D call: TRBD1 (5 bases). V lost 3 bases to trimming and J lost 9 bases, with 9 bases between them. Looked up from germline, CDR1 is SGHTA and CDR2 is FQGNSA. CDR3 length equals 12 residues. CDR3 coding DNA: TGTGCCAGCAGCTTGACAGTGGCCATTCAGTACTTC. This translates into CASSLTVAIQYF.

V gene TRBV10-3 combines with J gene TRBJ1-1; 7 bases are a match to TRBD1. The V and J ends lost 2 bases and 4 bases, in that order; junction bases with no gene match: 4. The CDR3 runs to 14 residues. CDR1 is ENHRY, CDR2 SYGVKD, per germline. The CDR3 nucleotides read TGTGCCATCAGTGAGAGGGACAGCCGCACTGAAGCTTTCTTT. This codes for CAISERDSRTEAFF.

The V call is TRBV19, the J call TRBJ1-1, with 8 bases fitting TRBD1. The CDR3 runs to 20 residues. The ends lost 5 bases at V and 4 bases at J; junction bases unmatched: 24. The germline V gene encodes CDR1 LNHDA and CDR2 SQIVND (reference sequence). CDR3 nucleotide sequence: TGTGCCAGTAGTCTTAGACTTTTAACAGGGGGTCACTCACGGGGCACTGAAGCTTTCTTT. It encodes CASSLRLLTGGHSRGTEAFF.

The chain couples TRBV12-3 or TRBV12-4 to TRBJ2-7; D may be TRBD1 (6 bases). The CDR3 loop spans 13 amino acids. Trimming took off 1 base at V and 9 bases at J, with 13 bases between the two ends. In DNA, the CDR3 is TGTGCCAGCAGTTTAGGTCAGGGGCTGAGGCAGTACTTC. It codes for CASSLGQGLRQYF.

The rearrangement uses TRBV24-1 and TRBJ1-3; TRBD1 is a possible D gene (5 bases). Germline CDR1 is KGHDR and CDR2 is SFDVKD. This CDR3 is built from 15 residues. Deletions cut 10 bases from V and 0 bases from J, with 15 bases between. This chain's CDR3 is CATSGETGSGNTIYF. CDR3 DNA: TGTGCCACTTCGGGGGAAACAGGCTCTGGAAACACCATATATTTT.

Written as DNA, the CDR3 is TGTGCCAGCAGCCCAACAGGGGGCCCTGAAGCTTTCTTT. This codes for CASSPTGGPEAFF. V usage is TRBV7-9 and J usage is TRBJ1-1, with 9 positions matching TRBD1. Germline CDR1 is SEHNR and CDR2 is FQNEAQ (reference sequence). Trimming removed 5 bases from V and 6 bases from J; junction bases left unmatched: 4. The CDR3 runs to 13 residues. Variable domain in full (rest from reference TRBV7-9 and TRBJ1-1): DTGVSQNPRHKITKRGQNVTFRCDPISEHNRLYWYRQTLGQGPEFLTYFQNEAQLEKSRLLSDRFSAERPKGSFSTLEIQRTEQGDSAMYLCASSPTGGPEAFFGQGTRLTVV.

This rearrangement joins TRBV19 to TRBJ2-1; no clear D gene. The CDR3 is 14 amino acids. Germline loops: CDR1 LNHDA, CDR2 SQIVND (reference sequence). The V and J ends lost 7 bases and 7 bases respectively, with 17 bases between them. The CDR3 loop is CASKDDRARNEQFF. The CDR3 bases are TGTGCCAGTAAAGACGATCGAGCGAGGAATGAGCAGTTCTTC.

The J gene is TRBJ1-1, the V gene TRBV5-4, with TRBD1 identical over 11 bases. Germline assignment: CDR1 SGHNT and CDR2 YYREEE (reference sequence). The CDR3 runs to 15 residues. V lost 0 bases, J lost 5 bases, and 3 bases stayed unmatched. CDR3 nucleotides: TGTGCCAGCAGCTTGGATGGGACAGGGGGGACTGAAGCTTTCTTT. Amino acid sequence: CASSLDGTGGTEAFF.

This clone was recorded a few times. The J gene is TRBJ2-7, the V gene TRBV29-1, with a possible D match to TRBD1 (5 bases). The CDR3 spans 13 residues. Germline V gene lookup returns CDR1 SQVTM and CDR2 ANQGSEA. V gave up 0 bases and J gave up 4 bases, with 10 bases separating them. The CDR3 nucleotides are TGCAGCGTTGAAGAGCGGCAGGGATACGAGCAGTACTTC. Translating gives CSVEERQGYEQYF.

The chain has TRBV24-1 and TRBJ1-1; 11 nucleotides agree with TRBD1. With 9 bases clipped from V and 4 bases from J, the junction kept 3 bases outside the gene matches. The CDR3 extends over 13 amino acids. The germline V gene has CDR1 KGHDR and CDR2 SFDVKD. The CDR3 nucleotides read TGTGCCACCTCCGGGACAGGGGGCACTGAAGCTTTCTTT. Protein product: CATSGTGGTEAFF.

The chain links TRBV11-3 to TRBJ2-1; 12 bases line up with TRBD2. In germline, CDR1 is SGHNT, CDR2 YENEEA. There are 16 residues in the CDR3. V shed 3 bases, J shed 4 bases, and the junction held 4 bases outside the gene matches. DNA of the CDR3: TGTGCCAGCAGCTTCCTAGCGGGGGGGGGTTACAATGAGCAGTTCTTC. It encodes CASSFLAGGGYNEQFF.